The clone carrying this TCR beta chain was counted once. What it binds is not known. This sample was included in a study of graft-versus-host responses after intestinal transplantation. Broader study findings: Elevated graft-versus-host to host-versus-graft clonal ratios in allografts were recorded for patients with graft-donor T cell macrochimerism. Among recipient marrow samples, GvH clones were found; some appeared first in ileum or blood.

The ends were cut back, 0 bases at V and 5 bases at J, with 14 bases in the middle. Looked up from germline, CDR1 is SGHDT and CDR2 is YYEEEE. The CDR3 has 15 residues. Produced via immunoSEQ multiplex PCR; TCRdb's table is partial and in-frame only. The sample holds fewer than 30,000 clones, around 92% seen once. Source: PBMCs, taken around 63 days after intestinal transplant. This TCR was sampled from a human patient who received an intestinal transplant, so some T cells may come from the graft donor. This rearrangement joins TRBV5-6 to TRBJ1-1; D not resolved. The DNA of the CDR3 is TGTGCCAGCAGCTTGGAAGCATTACCATTAACTGAAGCTTTCTTT. Residues: CASSLEALPLTEAFF.